These 25 T cell receptor beta chains were all obtained from the same sample, sequenced in a study of type 1 regulatory T cells (dated by TCRdb to the early 2020s). Points the paper makes about the study in general: Tr1 cells showed a more restricted TCR repertoire than non-Tr1 cells, which the study interpreted as alloantigen-induced clonal expansion.

These TCRs' antigens remain unknown. Sequenced using an Illumina MiSeq. In TCRdb, the public reads were trimmed at Q25 with fastp and aligned with MiXCR, with productive beta chains retained. Here each entry gathers all rows of one CDR3 protein and keeps the most common genes and DNA. In all, the sample holds about 69,000 distinct CDR3 sequences, and 20% to 25% of those were seen once. In total, the top ten clones hold around 8.1% of the sample. Source material: cultured type 1 regulatory T (Tr1) cells, either the whole culture or a sorted fraction (not recorded which). The sample's cell subset or site label is to be understood as: type 1 regulatory T cells sorted from the T-allo10 product. These receptors were collected from a human donor in good health.

The chain carries TRBV7-2 and TRBJ2-7, with 7 bases matching TRBD2. V gave up 1 base and J gave up 9 bases; unmatched junction bases: 12. Germline-derived CDR1 and CDR2 are SGHTA and FQGNSA. The CDR3 spans 15 residues. The CDR3 loop reads CASSLGASGSTGQYF. The DNA of the CDR3 is TGTGCCAGCAGCTTAGGTGCTAGCGGATCTACGGGGCAGTACTTC. The full variable domain, completed using reference TRBV7-2 and TRBJ2-7, is GAGVSQSPSNKVTEKGKDVELRCDPISGHTALYWYRQSLGQGLEFLIYFQGNSAPDKSGLPSDRFSAERTGGSVSTLTIQRTQQEDSAVYLCASSLGASGSTGQYFGPGTRLTVT.

This clonotype has only a few counts. This chain connects TRBV4-2 to TRBJ2-2; tentative D call: TRBD2 (6 bases). Trimming cost V 1 base and J 7 bases, with 10 bases left between them. Germline lookup yields CDR1 LGHNA and CDR2 YNFKEQ. This CDR3 comprises 14 residues. The CDR3 sequence: CASSQASGLGELFF. CDR3 DNA sequence: TGTGCCAGCAGCCAAGCCAGCGGGCTCGGGGAGCTGTTTTTT.

The chain joins TRBV9 to TRBJ2-2; D is possibly TRBD1 or TRBD2 (5 bases each). Germline-derived CDR1 and CDR2 are SGDLS and YYNGEE. The germline V and J ends were trimmed by 2 bases and 0 bases, with 14 bases remaining between them. The CDR3 is 17 residues long. The DNA of the CDR3 is TGTGCCAGCAGCGTTGGGATCCGGGACCCGAACACCGGGGAGCTGTTTTTT. Its protein product is CASSVGIRDPNTGELFF.

V and J are TRBV4-2 and TRBJ2-1, with a weak D call TRBD1 (5 bases). CDR1 LGHNA and CDR2 YNFKEQ come from the germline V gene. The V end lost 4 bases, the J end lost 8 bases, and 18 bases lay between the germline ends. This CDR3 spans 15 amino acids. CDR3: CASSPYGDRGDEQFF. DNA of the CDR3: TGTGCCAGCAGCCCTTACGGAGATAGGGGCGATGAGCAGTTCTTC.

The rearrangement joins TRBV6-6 to TRBJ2-3, with 8 bases fitting TRBD1. This CDR3 has 16 residues. The ends lost 2 bases at V and 3 bases at J; junction bases unmatched: 7. Germline CDR1 MNHNY, CDR2 SVGAGI (reference sequence). CDR3 nucleotide sequence: TGTGCCAGCAGTTACCACCGGACAGGGCAGACAGATACGCAGTATTTT. It codes for CASSYHRTGQTDTQYF.

This clonotype was picked up a small number of times. This chain uses TRBV7-2 with TRBJ2-7, with TRBD2 matching 14 bases. The CDR3 runs 15 residues. Germline lookup yields CDR1 SGHTA and CDR2 FQGNSA. V trimming: 5 bases; J trimming: 3 bases; junction bases outside the gene matches: 3. CDR3 sequence (DNA): TGTGCCAGCAGCCTGGGACTAGCGGGAGACTACGAGCAGTACTTC. This codes for CASSLGLAGDYEQYF.

The V and J genes are TRBV19 and TRBJ2-1; the D is unclear. The germline CDR1 and CDR2 sequences are LNHDA and SQIVND (reference sequence). The V end was cut by 6 bases, the J end by 0 bases, with 12 bases between. CDR3 length: 15 residues. CDR3 bases: TGTGCCAGTAGCCATAGACTTATCTCCTACAATGAGCAGTTCTTC. Translating it yields CASSHRLISYNEQFF.

The chain combines TRBV5-6 with TRBJ2-7; D might be TRBD1 (6 bases). V was cut by 4 bases and J by 0 bases, with 8 bases left in between. Germline CDR1 reads SGHDT; CDR2 reads YYEEEE. CDR3 length equals 13 residues. The CDR3 protein is CASSPDSSYEQYF. In DNA form, the CDR3 reads TGTGCCAGCAGCCCGGACAGCTCCTACGAGCAGTACTTC.

V gene TRBV11-2 combines with J gene TRBJ2-7; perhaps TRBD1 as D (6 bases). Trimming shortened V by 5 bases and J by 3 bases, and 8 bases separated the two germline ends. Germline V gene data show CDR1 as SGHAT and CDR2 as FQNNGV. The CDR3 loop spans 12 amino acids. The CDR3 protein is CASSETGYEQYF. CDR3 nucleotides: TGTGCCAGCAGCGAGACAGGCTACGAGCAGTACTTC.

V is TRBV29-1 and J is TRBJ1-2, with D perhaps matching TRBD1 (5 bases). CDR1 is SQVTM, CDR2 ANQGSEA, per germline. V was clipped by 6 bases and J by 7 bases, with 24 bases between them. The CDR3 is made up of 15 amino acids. This CDR3 is CSVPGEGRLGSGYTF. As DNA, the CDR3 is TGCAGCGTACCTGGGGAGGGGCGCTTGGGTAGTGGCTACACCTTC.

The chain links TRBV20-1 to TRBJ1-1; possible D gene TRBD1, 5 bases. Looked up from germline, CDR1 is DFQATT and CDR2 is SNEGSKA (reference sequence). The CDR3 sequence is 13 residues long. Trimming took off 5 bases at V and 1 base at J, with 11 bases between the two ends. The CDR3 protein is CSAGTWGNTEAFF. The CDR3 region has the DNA TGCAGTGCTGGGACTTGGGGGAACACTGAAGCTTTCTTT.

V usage is TRBV15 and J usage is TRBJ1-3; D ambiguous. The CDR3 is made up of 16 amino acids. With 0 bases removed from V and 0 bases from J, the gap between germline ends came to 9 bases. Germline CDR1 LNHNV, CDR2 YYDKDF (reference sequence). The CDR3 sequence: CATSRDRGPSGNTIYF. The CDR3 coding sequence is TGTGCCACCAGCAGAGATCGAGGACCCTCTGGAAACACCATATATTTT.

This clonotype was observed a few times. CDR3: CSARSRGNNNEQFF. Here the CDR3 DNA reads TGCAGTGCTAGGTCTCGCGGGAACAACAATGAGCAGTTCTTC. V is TRBV20-1 and J is TRBJ2-1; weak D call: TRBD2 (6 bases). V was pared by 3 bases and J by 5 bases, with 14 bases between. The CDR3 spans 14 residues. Germline-derived CDR1 and CDR2 are DFQATT and SNEGSKA (reference sequence).

This chain joins TRBV5-1 and TRBJ2-3; 7 bases map to TRBD1. The CDR3 has 15 residues. With V trimmed by 7 bases and J by 1 base, 9 bases remained unmatched. Germline lookup yields CDR1 SGHRS and CDR2 YFSETQ. The CDR3 DNA sequence: TGCGCCAGCCTGAAGGGGGCTGGCGGCACAGATACGCAGTATTTT. Translation gives CASLKGAGGTDTQYF.

The chain joins TRBV19 to TRBJ2-5; TRBD1 aligns across 11 bases. The CDR3 is 17 residues long. The J segment lost 5 bases and the V segment lost 5 bases, leaving 13 bases of the junction unmatched. Germline V gene lookup returns CDR1 LNHDA and CDR2 SQIVND (reference sequence). The CDR3 here is CASSPPRRTGGQETQYF. The DNA of the CDR3 is TGTGCCAGTAGTCCCCCCCGGAGGACAGGGGGCCAGGAGACCCAGTACTTC.

The table lists this clonotype with a few counts. The gene calls are TRBV9 and TRBJ1-6; unclear D gene. V shed 3 bases and J shed 6 bases, with 10 bases lying between them. Germline V gene data show CDR1 as SGDLS and CDR2 as YYNGEE. The CDR3 sequence is 14 residues long. As DNA, the CDR3 is TGTGCCAGCAGCGCTTGGGATTCTAATTCACCCCTCCACTTT. Protein product: CASSAWDSNSPLHF.

The sample holds a few counts of this clonotype. The rearrangement links TRBV12-3 or TRBV12-4 to TRBJ2-6; D might be TRBD1 or TRBD2, each matching 5 bases. Trimming pared 3 bases from V and 2 bases from J, leaving 8 bases between. The CDR3 length is 15 residues. The CDR3 DNA follows: TGTGCCAGCAGTTTCTTGGGGGCTGGGGCCAACGTCCTGACTTTC. This codes for CASSFLGAGANVLTF.

This clonotype was observed many times. The CDR3 bases are TGTGCCAGCAGCCTTGACCTTTTCCAGGGGTTCGTCAAGTTCTTC. Its protein product is CASSLDLFQGFVKFF. The chain uses TRBV3-1 and TRBJ2-1; tentatively, D is TRBD1 (6 bases). CDR1 is LGHDT and CDR2 is YNNKEL in the germline V gene (reference sequence). The CDR3 runs 15 residues. V gave up 4 bases and J gave up 14 bases, with 24 bases separating them.

The chain links TRBV6-2 or TRBV6-3 to TRBJ1-5; TRBD1 is a possible D gene (6 bases). The CDR3 extends over 15 amino acids. Germline V lookup: CDR1 MNHEY, CDR2 SVGEGT. V gave up 4 bases and J gave up 7 bases, with 17 bases separating them. The CDR3 loop reads CASSSEQGSRQPQHF. Written as DNA, the CDR3 is TGTGCCAGCAGTTCCGAACAGGGTTCAAGGCAGCCCCAGCATTTT.

This clonotype has just a few counts. The rearrangement uses TRBV20-1 and TRBJ2-2; the D gene is possibly TRBD2 (5 bases). This CDR3 region has 13 residues. The germline CDR1 and CDR2 sequences are DFQATT and SNEGSKA (reference sequence). The V end was cut by 1 base, the J end by 7 bases, with 10 bases between. Here the CDR3 reads CSARVPGFGELFF. CDR3 nucleotides: TGCAGTGCTAGAGTCCCGGGATTCGGGGAGCTGTTTTTT.

The V gene is TRBV20-1, the J gene TRBJ1-5; the D gene is possibly TRBD1 (6 bases). V lost 4 bases to trimming and J lost 3 bases, with 16 bases between them. The CDR3 totals 15 residues. Germline CDR1 reads DFQATT; CDR2 reads SNEGSKA (reference sequence). CDR3 coding DNA: TGCAGTGCTAAGGTGGCAGGGGTCCACAATCAGCCCCAGCATTTT. Translation gives CSAKVAGVHNQPQHF.

This clonotype was counted a few times. The J gene is TRBJ2-7, the V gene TRBV11-1; a possible D gene is TRBD1 (5 bases). Trimming took off 5 bases at V and 2 bases at J, with 13 bases between the two ends. This CDR3 spans 14 amino acids. CDR1 is SGHAT and CDR2 is FQDESV in the germline V gene (reference sequence). CDR3 residues: CASSPGPTAYEQYF. CDR3 nucleotides: TGTGCCAGCAGCCCCGGACCGACAGCCTACGAGCAGTACTTC.

The V call is TRBV11-2, the J call TRBJ2-7; unclear D gene. Trimming took off 1 base at V and 2 bases at J, with 12 bases between the two ends. Germline V gene lookup returns CDR1 SGHAT and CDR2 FQNNGV. The CDR3 consists of 15 residues. The CDR3 is CASSLVAALPYEQYF. CDR3 DNA: TGTGCCAGCAGCTTAGTAGCCGCCTTACCCTACGAGCAGTACTTC.

The rearrangement joins TRBV7-2 to TRBJ2-3; D ambiguous. The CDR3 consists of 14 residues. Germline loops: CDR1 SGHTA, CDR2 FQGNSA. Trimming took off 1 base at V and 6 bases at J, with 11 bases between the two ends. The CDR3 here is CASSLEGRRDTQYF. The CDR3 region has the DNA TGTGCCAGCAGCTTAGAAGGTCGAAGGGATACGCAGTATTTT.

The chain combines TRBV12-3 or TRBV12-4 with TRBJ2-3; D is unresolved. The CDR3 sequence is 13 residues long. Trimming cost V 3 bases and J 3 bases, with 7 bases left between them. The CDR3 nucleotides read TGTGCCAGCAGTTTGTGGGGTACAGATACGCAGTATTTT. It translates to CASSLWGTDTQYF.